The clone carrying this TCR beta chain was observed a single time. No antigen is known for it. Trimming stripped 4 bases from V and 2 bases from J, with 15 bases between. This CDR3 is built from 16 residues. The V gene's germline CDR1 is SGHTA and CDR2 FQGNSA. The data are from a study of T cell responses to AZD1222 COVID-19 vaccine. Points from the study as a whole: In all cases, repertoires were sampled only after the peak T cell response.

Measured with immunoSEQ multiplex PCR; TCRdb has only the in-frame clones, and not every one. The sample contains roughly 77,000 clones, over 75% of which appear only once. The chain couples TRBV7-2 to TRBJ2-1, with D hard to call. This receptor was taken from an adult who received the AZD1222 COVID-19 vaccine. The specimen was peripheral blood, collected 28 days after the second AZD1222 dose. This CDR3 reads CASSSTHPPPYNEQFF. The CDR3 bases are TGTGCCAGCAGCTCCACTCATCCCCCGCCCTACAATGAGCAGTTCTTC.